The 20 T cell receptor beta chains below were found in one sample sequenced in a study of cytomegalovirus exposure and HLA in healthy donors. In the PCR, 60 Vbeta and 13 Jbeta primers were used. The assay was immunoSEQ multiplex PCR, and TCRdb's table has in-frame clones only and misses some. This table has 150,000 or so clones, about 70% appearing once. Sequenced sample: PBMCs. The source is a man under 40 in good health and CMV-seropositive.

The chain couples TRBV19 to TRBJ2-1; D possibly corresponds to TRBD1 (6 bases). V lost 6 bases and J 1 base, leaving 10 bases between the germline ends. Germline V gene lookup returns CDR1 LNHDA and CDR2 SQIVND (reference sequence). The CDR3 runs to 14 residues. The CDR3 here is CASSRGQSYNEQFF. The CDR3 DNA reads TGTGCCAGTAGCCGAGGACAGTCCTACAATGAGCAGTTCTTC. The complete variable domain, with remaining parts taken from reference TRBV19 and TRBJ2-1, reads DGGITQSPKYLFRKEGQNVTLSCEQNLNHDAMYWYRQDPGQGLRLIYYSQIVNDFQKGDIAEGYSVSREKKESFPLTVTSAQKNPTAFYLCASSRGQSYNEQFFGPGTRLTVL.

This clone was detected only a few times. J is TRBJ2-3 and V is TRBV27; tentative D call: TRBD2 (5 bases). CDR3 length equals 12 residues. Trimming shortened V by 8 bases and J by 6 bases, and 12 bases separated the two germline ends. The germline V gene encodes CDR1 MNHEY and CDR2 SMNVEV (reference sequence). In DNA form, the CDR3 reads TGTGCCAGCCGCGGGCCGACGGATACGCAGTATTTT. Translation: CASRGPTDTQYF.

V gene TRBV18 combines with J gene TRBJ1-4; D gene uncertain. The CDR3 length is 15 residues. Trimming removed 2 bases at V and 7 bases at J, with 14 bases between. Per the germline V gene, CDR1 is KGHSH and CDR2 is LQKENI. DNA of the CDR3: TGTGCCAGCTCACCAGTTCGGGAAGTAGGTGAAAAACTGTTTTTT. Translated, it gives CASSPVREVGEKLFF.

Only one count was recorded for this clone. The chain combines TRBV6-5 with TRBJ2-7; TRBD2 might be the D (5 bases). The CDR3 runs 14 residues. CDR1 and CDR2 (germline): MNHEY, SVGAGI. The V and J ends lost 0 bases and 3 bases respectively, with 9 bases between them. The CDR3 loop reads CASSYSSGSYEQYF. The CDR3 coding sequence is TGTGCCAGCAGTTACTCTAGTGGGAGCTACGAGCAGTACTTC.

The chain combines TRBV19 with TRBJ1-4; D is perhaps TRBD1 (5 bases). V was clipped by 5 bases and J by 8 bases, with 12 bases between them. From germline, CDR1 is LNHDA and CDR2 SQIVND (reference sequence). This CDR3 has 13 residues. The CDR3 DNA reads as TGTGCCAGTAGTGGGGGGGGGAGAGAAAAACTGTTTTTT. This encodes CASSGGGREKLFF.

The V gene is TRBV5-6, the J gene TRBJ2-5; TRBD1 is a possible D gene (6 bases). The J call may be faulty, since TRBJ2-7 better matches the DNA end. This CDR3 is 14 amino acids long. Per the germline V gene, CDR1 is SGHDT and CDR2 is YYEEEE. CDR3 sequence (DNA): TGTGCCAGCAGCCCCGAAGGACAGTCCTACGAGCAGTACTTC. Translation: CASSPEGQSYEQYF.

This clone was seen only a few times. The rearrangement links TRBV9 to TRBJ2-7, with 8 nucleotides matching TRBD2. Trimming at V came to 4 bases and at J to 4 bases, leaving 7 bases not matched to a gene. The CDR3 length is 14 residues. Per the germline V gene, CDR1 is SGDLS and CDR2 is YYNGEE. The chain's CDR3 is CASSPLAVKYEQYF. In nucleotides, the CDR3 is TGTGCCAGCAGCCCACTAGCGGTAAAGTACGAGCAGTACTTC.

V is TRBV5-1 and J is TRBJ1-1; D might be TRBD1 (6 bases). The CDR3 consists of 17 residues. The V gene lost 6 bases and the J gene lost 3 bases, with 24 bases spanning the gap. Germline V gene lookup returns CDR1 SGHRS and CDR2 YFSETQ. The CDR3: CASTRNQAQGGDTEAFF. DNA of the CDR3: TGCGCCAGCACGCGGAATCAGGCACAGGGTGGGGACACTGAAGCTTTCTTT.

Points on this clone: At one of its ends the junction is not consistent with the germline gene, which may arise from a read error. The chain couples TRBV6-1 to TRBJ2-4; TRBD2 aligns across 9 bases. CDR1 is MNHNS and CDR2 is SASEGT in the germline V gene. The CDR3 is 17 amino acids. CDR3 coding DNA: TGTGCCAGCAGTGAAGCGCCAGCGGGAGGAGCCCAAAACATTCAGTACTTC. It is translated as CASSEAPAGGAQNIQYF.

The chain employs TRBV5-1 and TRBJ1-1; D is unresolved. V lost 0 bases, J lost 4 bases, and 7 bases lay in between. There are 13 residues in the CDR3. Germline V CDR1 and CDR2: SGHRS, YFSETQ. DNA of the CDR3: TGCGCCAGCAGCTTGGGAGGTGGCACTGAAGCTTTCTTT. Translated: CASSLGGGTEAFF.

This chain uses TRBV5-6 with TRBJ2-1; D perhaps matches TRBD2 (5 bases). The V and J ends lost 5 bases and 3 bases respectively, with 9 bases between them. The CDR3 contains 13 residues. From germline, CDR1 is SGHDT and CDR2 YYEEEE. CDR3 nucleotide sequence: TGTGCCAGCAGTTTAGCGAACTACAATGAGCAGTTCTTC. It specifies CASSLANYNEQFF.

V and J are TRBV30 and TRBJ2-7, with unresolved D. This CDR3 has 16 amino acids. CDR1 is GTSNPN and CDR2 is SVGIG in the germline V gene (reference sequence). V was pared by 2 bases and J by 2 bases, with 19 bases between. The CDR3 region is CAWSFFKEKTAYEQYF. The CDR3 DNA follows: TGTGCCTGGAGTTTTTTTAAGGAGAAGACGGCCTACGAGCAGTACTTC.

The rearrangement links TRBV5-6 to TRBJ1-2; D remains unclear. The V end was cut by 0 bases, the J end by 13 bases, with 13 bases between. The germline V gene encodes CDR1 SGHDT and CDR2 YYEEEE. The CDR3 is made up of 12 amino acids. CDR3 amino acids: CASSLVQDYFTF. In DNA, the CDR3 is TGTGCCAGCAGCTTGGTTCAGGATTACTTCACCTTC.

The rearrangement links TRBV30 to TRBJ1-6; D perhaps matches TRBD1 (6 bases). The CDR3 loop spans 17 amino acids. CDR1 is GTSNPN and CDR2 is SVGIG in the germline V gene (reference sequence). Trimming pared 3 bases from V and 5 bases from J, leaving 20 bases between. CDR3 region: CAWSARRGGANNSPLHF. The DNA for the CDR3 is TGTGCCTGGAGCGCCCGGCGGGGGGGCGCGAATAATTCACCCCTCCACTTT.

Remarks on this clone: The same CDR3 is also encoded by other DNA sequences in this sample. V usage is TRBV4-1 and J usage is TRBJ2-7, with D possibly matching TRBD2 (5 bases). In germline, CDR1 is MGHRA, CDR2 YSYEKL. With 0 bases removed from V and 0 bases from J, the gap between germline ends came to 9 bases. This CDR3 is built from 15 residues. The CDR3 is CASSQEGSGSYEQYF. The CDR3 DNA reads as TGCGCCAGCAGCCAAGAGGGCAGCGGCTCCTACGAGCAGTACTTC.

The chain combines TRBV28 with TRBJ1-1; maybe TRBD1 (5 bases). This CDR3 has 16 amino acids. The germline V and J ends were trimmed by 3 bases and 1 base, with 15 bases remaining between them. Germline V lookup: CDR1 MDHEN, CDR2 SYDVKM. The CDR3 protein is CASSFRTRGSNTEAFF. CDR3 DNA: TGTGCCAGCAGTTTCCGGACCCGGGGGTCGAACACTGAAGCTTTCTTT.

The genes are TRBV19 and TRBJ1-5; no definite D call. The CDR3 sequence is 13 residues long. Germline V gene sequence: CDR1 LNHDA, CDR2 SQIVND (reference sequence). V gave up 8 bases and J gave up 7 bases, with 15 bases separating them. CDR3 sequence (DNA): TGTGCCAGTTCTCGCGCCCTCGGGCAGCCCCAGCATTTT. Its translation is CASSRALGQPQHF.

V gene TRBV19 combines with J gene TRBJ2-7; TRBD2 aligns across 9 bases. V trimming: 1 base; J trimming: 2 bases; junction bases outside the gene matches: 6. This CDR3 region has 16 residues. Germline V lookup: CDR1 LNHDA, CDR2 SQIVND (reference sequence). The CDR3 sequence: CASSIGPSGKPYEQYF. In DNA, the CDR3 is TGTGCCAGTAGTATAGGTCCTAGCGGGAAACCCTACGAGCAGTACTTC. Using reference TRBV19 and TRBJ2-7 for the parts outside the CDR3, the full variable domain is DGGITQSPKYLFRKEGQNVTLSCEQNLNHDAMYWYRQDPGQGLRLIYYSQIVNDFQKGDIAEGYSVSREKKESFPLTVTSAQKNPTAFYLCASSIGPSGKPYEQYFGPGTRLTVT.

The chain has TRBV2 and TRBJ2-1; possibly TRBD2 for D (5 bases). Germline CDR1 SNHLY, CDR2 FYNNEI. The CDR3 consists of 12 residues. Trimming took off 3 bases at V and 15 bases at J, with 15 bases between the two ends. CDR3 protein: CASSEASISGFF. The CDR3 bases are TGTGCCAGCAGTGAGGCTAGCATCTCAGGGTTCTTC.

The DNA of the CDR3 is TGTGCCAGCAGTGAACAGGGGCGGGAGCTGTTTTTT. Translation gives CASSEQGRELFF. This rearrangement joins TRBV27 to TRBJ2-2; 7 bases line up with TRBD1. V lost 5 bases to trimming and J lost 9 bases; unmatched junction nucleotides: 3. This CDR3 contains 12 residues. Germline-derived CDR1 and CDR2 are MNHEY and SMNVEV (reference sequence).